In this sample, the clone carrying this T cell receptor beta chain turned up once. Its antigen is not identified. The source of the sample is a study of monozygotic twins with cystic fibrosis. Overall study results and limits: Monozygotic CF twins shared more identical nucleotide clonotypes than unrelated patients. V usage most resembled the co-twin in 13 of 16 pairs.

Profiling relied on immunoSEQ multiplex PCR, and the TCRdb table lists in-frame clones only, not all of them. This table holds some 21,000 clones, about 89% found once. CDR1 and CDR2 (germline): MNHEY, SVGAGI. V lost 0 bases to trimming and J lost 6 bases, with 11 bases between them. The CDR3 consists of 14 residues. Sequencing was done on a sample of blood. J is TRBJ1-2 and V is TRBV6-5, with D perhaps matching TRBD1 (5 bases). The receptor's source is a girl aged 2 to 9 with cystic fibrosis. The CDR3 loop is CASSYSGQGDGYTF. CDR3 sequence (DNA): TGTGCCAGCAGTTACTCGGGTCAGGGAGATGGCTACACCTTC.